The sequence of this T cell receptor (beta chain) was determined in a study of cytomegalovirus exposure and HLA in healthy donors. Whole-study findings and limits: Later, TCR association rates were found to vary by HLA locus, highest for DRB1 and lowest for HLA-C. The authors judged a highly shared variant cluster likely a sequencing artifact. Cytomegalovirus-associated TCR beta chains were listed, numbering 150 to 200.

The donors gave bone marrow, and they were healthy. Note on this clone: Its specificity is not known.

The germline V and J ends were trimmed by 2 bases and 2 bases, with 5 bases remaining between them. In germline, CDR1 is SGHNT, CDR2 YYREEE (reference sequence). The CDR3 extends over 13 amino acids. The PCR was carried out with 60 Vbeta primers and 13 Jbeta primers. Here immunoSEQ multiplex PCR was the method, and the copy in TCRdb shows in-frame clones only, minus some. The sample lists 65,000 to 90,000 clones; about four fifths were seen once. This sequence originates from a man between 18 and 29 years old in good health and CMV-seronegative. Input material: PBMCs. The gene calls are TRBV5-4 and TRBJ1-3; no reliable D call. The CDR3 here is CASSLQPGNTIYF. The CDR3, as DNA: TGTGCCAGCAGCTTACAGCCTGGAAACACCATATATTTT.